There are many counts of the clone carrying this TCR beta chain. TCR beta CDR3 regions were amplified from RNA. The TCR CDR3 was amplified in a first-round RT-PCR using the HTBI primer set. MiXCR, run by TCRdb on the multiplex PCR reads, gives a single entry per CDR3 protein. The sample gives 40,000 to 60,000 distinct CDR3 sequences, less than 60% of which show up once; over 8% is in the top ten. This entry comes from a study of T cells in Graves' hyperthyroidism and ophthalmopathy. The CDR3 spans 12 residues. Trimming removed 0 bases at V and 7 bases at J, with 4 bases between. Germline lookup yields CDR1 LGHNT and CDR2 FRNRAP.

The V and J genes are TRBV12-5 and TRBJ2-1; D remains unclear. The sequencing input was blood. This TCR was recovered from a woman aged 45-60 years with Graves' ophthalmopathy. CDR3 in amino acids: CASGLVGNEQFF. CDR3 DNA sequence: TGTGCTAGTGGTTTGGTGGGAAATGAGCAGTTCTTC.